The entry below gives a single T cell receptor (beta chain) sequence along with its context. TCRdb called the RT-PCR reads again in MiXCR, with one record for every CDR3 protein. The sample has 190,000 or so distinct CDR3 sequences, 35% to 45% seen once. This record belongs to a study of patients and donors after allogeneic stem cell transplantation. CDR1 is SGHRS and CDR2 is YFSETQ in the germline V gene. The length of the CDR3 is 17 residues. With 0 bases clipped from V and 0 bases from J, the junction kept 3 bases outside the gene matches. J is TRBJ2-2 and V is TRBV5-1, with 9 bases aligning to TRBD1. The source of this sequence is a human donor who was either an allogeneic HSCT recipient or a stem cell or donor lymphocyte infusion donor (not recorded which). It is not recorded whose cells these are; they may come from a transplant donor. Specimen: blood, either unsorted or a sorted T cell fraction (not recorded which). The CDR3 DNA follows: TGCGCCAGCAGCTTGGCCACAGGGGGCCCGAACACCGGGGAGCTGTTTTTT. Translated: CASSLATGGPNTGELFF.